The entry below gives a single T cell receptor (beta chain) sequence along with its context. What it binds is unknown. The data were obtained in a study of long-term antiretroviral therapy in people with HIV. General study results and limits: Clones showing expansion before ART dominated the repertoire at all time points. The study found that diversity rose after ART but stayed below transplant donor controls. Blood was collected between the mid-2000s and the late 2010s, possibly under older ART regimens.

An immunoSEQ assay, version v3.0, was performed at survey level. Some clones are missing from TCRdb's copy, which holds only in-frame ones; the method was immunoSEQ multiplex PCR. The sample lists 20,000 to 25,000 clones, about 88% occurring once. With V trimmed by 3 bases and J by 2 bases, 5 bases remained unmatched. The CDR3 length is 15 residues. Per germline, CDR1 SEHNR and CDR2 FQNEAQ (reference sequence). The chain employs TRBV7-9 and TRBJ1-2; 8 nucleotides align to TRBD1. The clonotype comes from a man in his fifties or sixties with HIV. The sequencing used unsorted PBMCs, collected 2.3 years after starting antiretroviral therapy. CDR3: CASSFLGQVNYGYTF. The CDR3 nucleotides read TGTGCCAGCAGCTTTCTGGGACAGGTGAACTATGGCTACACCTTC.